This is a list of T cell receptor beta chains from one sample in a study of cytomegalovirus exposure and HLA in healthy donors. The assay was immunoSEQ multiplex PCR, and TCRdb's table has in-frame clones only and misses some. The sample has under 300,000 clones, nearly 90% seen once. What was sequenced was PBMCs. The receptors shown here come from a woman aged 18-35 years in good health and CMV-seronegative. Each CDR3 is given with its conserved first and last residue. Each record gives: V gene, J gene, D gene, CDR3 protein. A D gene is named only where the DNA matches it firmly.

V: TRBV28
J: TRBJ1-5
D: TRBD1
CDR3: CASRHRGQPWPQHF

V: TRBV9
J: TRBJ2-5
D: TRBD2
CDR3: CASSISGGAGQETQYF

V: TRBV13
J: TRBJ2-2
D: TRBD2
CDR3: CASSWIGGGSTGELFF

V: TRBV5-1
J: TRBJ2-7
D: -
CDR3: CASSFPLTGPTYEQYF

V: TRBV10-2
J: TRBJ1-1
D: -
CDR3: CASSGQLEAFF

V: TRBV28
J: TRBJ1-6
D: -
CDR3: CASSFRTEYSPLHF

V: TRBV5-6
J: TRBJ2-7
D: TRBD1
CDR3: CASSLGGPGTGDDEQYF

V: TRBV2
J: TRBJ2-7
D: TRBD1
CDR3: CASMNLGTGTEQYF

V: TRBV28
J: TRBJ1-1
D: TRBD1
CDR3: CASSAQGLSTEAFF

V: TRBV6-1
J: TRBJ2-5
D: TRBD2
CDR3: CASMASGGSAETQYF

V: TRBV5-1
J: TRBJ2-3
D: -
CDR3: CASSSQGPDTQYF

V: TRBV9
J: TRBJ2-5
D: TRBD1
CDR3: CASSKWDSQETQYF

V: TRBV7-9
J: TRBJ1-6
D: -
CDR3: CASSLALRDLYNSPLHF

V: TRBV30
J: TRBJ2-1
D: TRBD2
CDR3: CAWSDIAGFFNEQFF

V: TRBV2
J: TRBJ1-1
D: -
CDR3: CASSAAGHTEAFF

V: TRBV6-5
J: TRBJ1-5
D: -
CDR3: CASSDLRGNQPQHF

V: TRBV28
J: TRBJ1-4
D: TRBD1
CDR3: CASTLGGSEKLFF

V: TRBV18
J: TRBJ2-3
D: -
CDR3: CASSPRIRGGTDTQYF

V: TRBV2
J: TRBJ2-1
D: -
CDR3: CASPRGNEQFF

V: TRBV5-1
J: TRBJ2-1
D: TRBD1
CDR3: CASQAGTGSDEQFF

V: TRBV27
J: TRBJ2-7
D: -
CDR3: CASSVTVYYEQYF